The 13 T cell receptor beta chains reported below all come from one sample, sequenced in a study of blood T cells in healthy people across ages. Together with a sample-barcoded 5' primer, a J-beta primer mix was included in a second PCR lasting about 6 to 11 cycles. TCRdb re-analysed the 5' RACE reads in MiXCR, keeping a single row per CDR3 protein. The sample holds roughly 1,500,000 distinct CDR3 sequences, roughly 40% seen once. The sample taken for sequencing was blood. The receptors here all came from a woman aged 18-29 years in good health.

In its sample, this clonotype was seen once. The genes are TRBV6-2 or TRBV6-3 and TRBJ1-1; possible D gene TRBD1, 6 bases. The CDR3 totals 13 residues. Per germline, CDR1 MNHEY and CDR2 SVGEGT. The V and J ends lost 3 bases and 6 bases respectively, with 11 bases between them. The CDR3, as DNA: TGTGCCAGCAGTTATCAGGGGTCCCCTGAAGCTTTCTTT. The encoded protein is CASSYQGSPEAFF.

This clonotype came up a few times. The chain links TRBV5-1 to TRBJ2-3, with D perhaps matching TRBD1 or TRBD2 (5 bases each). V lost 0 bases and J 2 bases, leaving 10 bases between the germline ends. CDR1 is SGHRS and CDR2 is YFSETQ in the germline V gene. The CDR3 contains 15 residues. CDR3 sequence reads: CASSLGGTHTDTQYF. CDR3 sequence (DNA): TGCGCCAGCAGCTTGGGAGGGACGCACACAGATACGCAGTATTTT.

This clonotype has a handful of counts. CDR3 loop: CASSPQTDYGYTF. The DNA of the CDR3 is TGTGCCAGCTCACCCCAGACAGACTATGGCTACACCTTC. This rearrangement joins TRBV18 to TRBJ1-2; perhaps TRBD1 as D (5 bases). Trimming shortened V by 3 bases and J by 3 bases, and 8 bases separated the two germline ends. The CDR3 runs 13 residues. Germline-derived CDR1 and CDR2 are KGHSH and LQKENI.

This chain connects TRBV20-1 to TRBJ1-6; TRBD1 aligns across 7 bases. J was trimmed by 9 bases and V by 6 bases; bases with no gene match: 14. This CDR3 is built from 15 residues. Germline values: CDR1 DFQATT, CDR2 SNEGSKA (reference sequence). The CDR3 coding sequence is TGCAGTGCGGGACCGCAGGGGGTGAACACTTCACCCCTCCACTTT. Encoded protein: CSAGPQGVNTSPLHF.

There are a few counts of this clonotype. The J gene is TRBJ2-1, the V gene TRBV7-9; 8 bases align to TRBD2. The last part of the DNA fits TRBJ2-7 better; the J call may be wrong. CDR1 SEHNR and CDR2 FQNEAQ come from the germline V gene (reference sequence). The CDR3 contains 14 residues. CDR3 nucleotides: TGTGCCAGCAGCCCCCGGACTAGCTACAATGAGCAGTACTTC. Its translation is CASSPRTSYNEQYF.

The V gene is TRBV15, the J gene TRBJ2-1; D assignment may be TRBD1 or TRBD2 (6 bases each). Germline loops: CDR1 LNHNV, CDR2 YYDKDF (reference sequence). This CDR3 contains 14 residues. V lost 4 bases and J 7 bases, leaving 14 bases between the germline ends. In DNA form, the CDR3 reads TGTGCCACCAGCACCCACGGAGGGGGGAATGAGCAGTTCTTC. Its protein is CATSTHGGGNEQFF.

This clonotype was detected once. V and J are TRBV9 and TRBJ2-5; 7 nucleotides match TRBD2. The CDR3 covers 14 residues. V lost 1 base and J lost 4; bases outside the gene matches: 4. Germline assignment: CDR1 SGDLS and CDR2 YYNGEE. The CDR3 nucleotides are TGTGCCAGCAGCGTAAACATAGCGGGAGAGACCCAGTACTTC. This translates into CASSVNIAGETQYF.

The chain has TRBV3-1 and TRBJ2-7; TRBD2 aligns across 10 bases. In germline, CDR1 is LGHDT, CDR2 YNNKEL (reference sequence). The J segment lost 7 bases and the V segment lost 1 base, leaving 10 bases of the junction unmatched. This CDR3 is 16 amino acids long. This CDR3 is CASSQVPAGGYNEQYF. In DNA form, the CDR3 reads TGTGCCAGCAGCCAAGTCCCAGCGGGGGGGTACAATGAGCAGTACTTC.

The chain employs TRBV20-1 and TRBJ1-5, with a possible D match to TRBD1 (6 bases). CDR1 DFQATT and CDR2 SNEGSKA come from the germline V gene (reference sequence). The CDR3 runs to 14 residues. The V end lost 6 bases, the J end lost 2 bases, and 14 bases lay between the germline ends. CDR3 coding DNA: TGCAGTGCGGAACAGGGTAAGGGCAATCAGCCCCAGCATTTT. This gives the protein CSAEQGKGNQPQHF.

CDR3 sequence reads: CASSWAGLRNEQYF. Here the CDR3 DNA reads TGTGCCAGCAGCTGGGCGGGACTACGCAATGAGCAGTACTTC. The chain recombines TRBV28 with TRBJ2-7, with 7 positions matching TRBD2. J gave up 7 bases and V 6 bases, and 12 bases lay outside the gene matches. CDR3 length equals 14 residues. Germline CDR1 MDHEN, CDR2 SYDVKM.

This rearrangement joins TRBV15 to TRBJ1-1, with a possible D match to TRBD1 (6 bases). Trimming removed 0 bases at V and 4 bases at J, with 12 bases between. This CDR3 is 15 amino acids long. CDR1 and CDR2 (germline): LNHNV, YYDKDF (reference sequence). CDR3 region: CATSRDLGGATEAFF. The DNA for the CDR3 is TGTGCCACCAGCAGAGATCTCGGGGGGGCCACTGAAGCTTTCTTT.

This clonotype has more than one count but fewer than ten. V gene TRBV20-1 combines with J gene TRBJ2-7, with D unresolved. Germline V CDR1 and CDR2: DFQATT, SNEGSKA (reference sequence). Between the trimmed V and J ends, which lost 8 bases and 4 bases, there was a span of 15 bases. The CDR3 totals 12 residues. CDR3 sequence (DNA): TGCAGTCCCCAAAACGATCGGTACGAGCAGTACTTC. Protein sequence: CSPQNDRYEQYF.

The chain couples TRBV5-6 to TRBJ2-7; D gene unclear. In germline, CDR1 is SGHDT, CDR2 YYEEEE. Trimming cost V 2 bases and J 6 bases, with 15 bases left between them. The CDR3 sequence is 14 residues long. The CDR3: CASSFSRKGGEQYF. The CDR3 bases are TGTGCCAGCAGCTTCTCGCGGAAGGGTGGCGAGCAGTACTTC.